This T cell receptor beta chain is from a study of cytotoxic CD8 clonotypes in ibrutinib-treated CLL. General study results and limits: Under treatment, the uncommon public clonotypes either contracted or remained stable.

Library input was around 2 micrograms of DNA from cryopreserved PBMCs. In regard to this clone: Antigen unknown.

The assay was immunoSEQ multiplex PCR, and TCRdb's table has in-frame clones only and misses some. The sample holds around 140,000 clones, about 84% seen once. The CDR3 consists of 13 residues. CDR1 and CDR2 from the germline V gene are SGHNT and YYREEE (reference sequence). The V and J ends lost 4 bases and 6 bases respectively, with 10 bases between them. Sequenced material: PBMCs, taken after 36 months of ibrutinib treatment. This receptor was taken from a human donor with chronic lymphocytic leukemia. The V and J genes are TRBV5-4 and TRBJ1-4; maybe TRBD1 (6 bases). CDR3 nucleotides: TGTGCCAGCAGCCCCCGGACAGATGAAAAACTGTTTTTT. Its protein product is CASSPRTDEKLFF.